Below are 27 T cell receptor beta chains sequenced from a single sample in a study of neoadjuvant nivolumab and ipilimumab in lung cancer. TCRdb's copy holds only in-frame clones and misses some; the assay was immunoSEQ multiplex PCR. The table records about 29,000 clones, 60% to 85% of them present only once. Source: tumor tissue, taken after neoadjuvant nivolumab, alone or with ipilimumab, at or shortly before surgery. The receptors derive from an adult with non-small cell lung cancer.

Regarding this clone: Here the CDR3 omits its conserved ending phenylalanine or tryptophan, so a read error is the likely source. No DNA is shown, since the ends of the CDR3 on it are uncertain; the CDR3 is the one TCRdb lists. The gene calls are TRBV2 and TRBJ1-1; TRBD1, as called in the table, went unchecked against the DNA. Per germline, CDR1 SNHLY and CDR2 FYNNEI. The CDR3 region is 14 residues in length, termini included. The CDR3 spells CASSESPRTGASAE.

This chain links TRBV5-6 with TRBJ1-4; the D gene is possibly TRBD1 (5 bases). Germline V lookup: CDR1 SGHDT, CDR2 YYEEEE. The CDR3 is 15 amino acids. V was shortened by 4 bases and J by 2 bases, with 12 bases between the two germline ends. The CDR3 loop reads CASSTTGATNEKLFF. The CDR3 DNA reads as TGTGCCAGCAGCACCACAGGTGCCACTAATGAAAAACTGTTTTTT.

A few counts support this clone. The chain has TRBV11-1 and TRBJ1-1, with 10 bases aligning to TRBD1. This CDR3 spans 14 amino acids. J lost 5 bases, V lost 4 bases, and 4 bases had no gene match. Germline CDR1 SGHAT, CDR2 FQDESV (reference sequence). Here the CDR3 reads CASSYDRGQTEAFF. CDR3 nucleotides: TGTGCCAGCAGCTACGACAGGGGGCAAACTGAAGCTTTCTTT.

The rearrangement joins TRBV7-8 to TRBJ2-2, with unresolved D. Trimming took off 0 bases at V and 8 bases at J, with 10 bases between the two ends. The CDR3 loop spans 14 amino acids. The V gene's germline CDR1 is SGHVS and CDR2 FQNEAQ. The CDR3 region is CASSLAQVTGELFF. Here the CDR3 DNA reads TGTGCCAGCAGCTTAGCGCAAGTTACTGGGGAGCTGTTTTTT.

The chain links TRBV19 to TRBJ2-2; unclear D gene. The V gene's germline CDR1 is LNHDA and CDR2 SQIVND (reference sequence). V shed 2 bases and J shed 6 bases, with 4 bases lying between them. This CDR3 contains 12 residues. The CDR3 spells CASSIPPGELFF. In DNA, the CDR3 is TGTGCCAGTAGTATACCTCCCGGGGAGCTGTTTTTT.

The chain carries TRBV10-1 and TRBJ2-3, with 7 positions matching TRBD2. Germline CDR1 is WNHNN and CDR2 is SYGVQD (reference sequence). V lost 6 bases, J lost 1 base, and 10 bases stayed unmatched. The CDR3 is made up of 16 amino acids. CDR3 sequence (DNA): TGCGCCAGCAGCCTAAGCGGGGATCGGGGCACAGATACGCAGTATTTT. Translating it yields CASSLSGDRGTDTQYF.

The chain carries TRBV6-5 and TRBJ1-1; D perhaps matches TRBD1 (6 bases). V lost 2 bases and J 4 bases, leaving 11 bases between the germline ends. This CDR3 spans 14 amino acids. Germline CDR1 and CDR2: MNHEY and SVGAGI. In DNA, the CDR3 is TGTGCCAGCAGTTACGGGGGGCGAGGCACTGAAGCTTTCTTT. Translating it yields CASSYGGRGTEAFF.

This clone was counted a few times. This chain links TRBV10-1 with TRBJ2-2; D not resolved. V was trimmed by 2 bases and J by 3 bases, leaving 7 bases between them. This CDR3 has 14 amino acids. Germline CDR1 WNHNN, CDR2 SYGVQD (reference sequence). As DNA, the CDR3 is TGCGCCAGCAGTGAGGCTTCCGACACCGGGGAGCTGTTTTTT. It yields the protein CASSEASDTGELFF.

The chain combines TRBV6-5 with TRBJ1-1, with 9 bases matching TRBD1. CDR3 length equals 15 residues. V lost 1 base to trimming and J lost 8 bases; unmatched junction nucleotides: 8. Germline V lookup: CDR1 MNHEY, CDR2 SVGAGI. For the CDR3, the DNA is TGTGCCAGCAGTTACTTAGGACAGGGGAGGCGCGAAGCTTTCTTT. Protein: CASSYLGQGRREAFF.

V usage is TRBV2 and J usage is TRBJ2-2; D gene unclear. Germline assignment: CDR1 SNHLY and CDR2 FYNNEI. This CDR3 is built from 12 residues. The germline V and J ends were trimmed by 5 bases and 6 bases, with 7 bases remaining between them. As DNA, the CDR3 is TGTGCCAGCAGTACCTTTTCCGGGGAGCTGTTTTTT. Translating it yields CASSTFSGELFF.

The chain has TRBV5-4 and TRBJ2-6; 8 bases map to TRBD1. Germline CDR1 SGHNT, CDR2 YYREEE (reference sequence). V shed 3 bases and J 2 bases; nucleotides not matched to a gene: 1. CDR3 length equals 15 residues. The CDR3 sequence: CASSSQGAGANVLTF. The DNA of the CDR3 is TGTGCCAGCAGCTCACAGGGGGCTGGGGCCAACGTCCTGACTTTC.

The chain recombines TRBV4-3 with TRBJ1-2; D uncertain. The CDR3 consists of 13 residues. CDR1 and CDR2 (germline): LGHNA, YSLEER. Trimming stripped 4 bases from V and 2 bases from J, with 8 bases between. The CDR3, as DNA: TGCGCCAGCAGCCCTGAACTCAACTATGGCTACACCTTC. As protein: CASSPELNYGYTF.

The V call is TRBV11-1, the J call TRBJ2-3, with D perhaps assigned TRBD1 or TRBD2 (5 bases each). CDR1 is SGHAT and CDR2 is FQDESV in the germline V gene (reference sequence). The CDR3 is 18 amino acids. Trimming pared 5 bases from V and 4 bases from J, leaving 25 bases between. CDR3 coding DNA: TGTGCCAGCAGCCGACGGACGGGGCTGTTCAAGGACGCAGATACGCAGTATTTT. It is translated as CASSRRTGLFKDADTQYF.

The chain carries TRBV29-1 and TRBJ2-7, with D maybe TRBD2 (6 bases). Between the trimmed V and J ends, which lost 7 bases and 7 bases, there was a span of 26 bases. CDR3 length: 15 amino acids. CDR1 SQVTM and CDR2 ANQGSEA come from the germline V gene. CDR3 residues: CSAKTERGGSGEQYF. CDR3 sequence (DNA): TGCAGCGCCAAAACCGAACGTGGGGGGTCCGGTGAGCAGTACTTC.

CDR3 in amino acids: CASSRKEAQPQHF. The CDR3 DNA is TGTGCCAGCAGCCGAAAGGAGGCTCAGCCCCAGCATTTT. The chain is built from TRBV6-1 and TRBJ1-5, with no clear D. The CDR3 spans 13 residues. Germline V gives CDR1 MNHNS, CDR2 SASEGT. Trimming took 6 bases from V and 6 from J, leaving 12 bases between them.

The sample holds one count of this clone. The chain carries TRBV7-9 and TRBJ2-3; TRBD2 agrees at 12 bases. V trimming: 3 bases; J trimming: 2 bases; junction bases outside the gene matches: 6. This CDR3 has 17 amino acids. The germline V gene has CDR1 SEHNR and CDR2 FQNEAQ (reference sequence). This chain's CDR3 is CASSFRRTSGDTDTQYF. The DNA of the CDR3 is TGTGCCAGCAGCTTCCGAAGGACTAGCGGGGACACAGATACGCAGTATTTT.

The CDR3 coding sequence is TGCGCCAGCAGGACTAGCGGGGGGGAGAGCGAGCAGTACTTC. It is translated as CASRTSGGESEQYF. This chain connects TRBV10-2 to TRBJ2-7, with 14 bases that match TRBD2. Germline V gene sequence: CDR1 WSHSY, CDR2 SAAADI. CDR3 length: 14 residues. V lost 6 bases to trimming and J lost 6 bases; unmatched junction nucleotides: 4.

This clone has just a few counts. The chain couples TRBV6-5 to TRBJ2-5; D is ambiguous. CDR1 is MNHEY, CDR2 SVGAGI, per germline. V shed 2 bases and J shed 5 bases, with 15 bases lying between them. The CDR3 length is 15 residues. The CDR3 is CASSYTTHGAETQYF. CDR3 in DNA: TGTGCCAGCAGTTACACTACGCACGGAGCGGAGACCCAGTACTTC.

This clone was counted between two and nine times. V usage is TRBV5-1 and J usage is TRBJ1-2; no clear D. From germline, CDR1 is SGHRS and CDR2 YFSETQ. V shed 0 bases and J shed 8 bases, with 8 bases lying between them. The CDR3 sequence is 12 residues long. CDR3 amino acids: CASSLGGAGYTF. CDR3 DNA sequence: TGCGCCAGCAGCTTGGGAGGAGCCGGCTACACCTTC. The entire variable domain, with the rest obtained from reference TRBV5-1 and TRBJ1-2, is as follows: KAGVTQTPRYLIKTRGQQVTLSCSPISGHRSVSWYQQTPGQGLQFLFEYFSETQRNKGNFPGRFSGRQFSNSRSEMNVSTLELGDSALYLCASSLGGAGYTFGSGTRLTVV.

The chain is built from TRBV2 and TRBJ2-3; TRBD1 matches 9 bases. Per germline, CDR1 SNHLY and CDR2 FYNNEI. With V trimmed by 8 bases and J by 1 base, 7 bases remained unmatched. There are 15 residues in the CDR3. CDR3 sequence: CASGLRTGGTDTQYF. CDR3 sequence (DNA): TGTGCCAGCGGTCTTCGGACAGGGGGCACAGATACGCAGTATTTT.

The chain has TRBV9 and TRBJ1-5; possibly TRBD1 for D (5 bases). CDR3 length equals 13 residues. V shed 0 bases and J shed 7 bases, with 8 bases lying between them. CDR1 and CDR2 from the germline V gene are SGDLS and YYNGEE. CDR3 nucleotides: TGTGCCAGCAGCGTAGGTGGGGGGCAGCCCCAGCATTTT. Its protein is CASSVGGGQPQHF.

The chain recombines TRBV5-1 with TRBJ1-6, with TRBD1 as a possible D gene (6 bases). V was shortened by 2 bases and J by 9 bases, with 15 bases between the two germline ends. There are 15 residues in the CDR3. Germline V gives CDR1 SGHRS, CDR2 YFSETQ. CDR3 loop: CASSLGWGPSSPLHF. Here the CDR3 DNA reads TGCGCCAGCAGCTTAGGATGGGGGCCGAGTTCACCCCTCCACTTT.

The chain combines TRBV6-6 with TRBJ2-5; weak D call: TRBD2 (6 bases). With 5 bases removed from V and 6 bases from J, the gap between germline ends came to 22 bases. This CDR3 is 16 amino acids long. The germline gives CDR1 MNHNY, CDR2 SVGAGI (reference sequence). CDR3 nucleotide sequence: TGTGCCAGCAGTCCTATCGCCGTCGGGGGAGGACAGACCCAGTACTTC. Translation gives CASSPIAVGGGQTQYF.

Notes on this clone: Different DNA sequences within this sample yield the same CDR3. This chain connects TRBV20-1 to TRBJ2-7; no definite D call. CDR1 and CDR2 from the germline V gene are DFQATT and SNEGSKA (reference sequence). The V end was cut by 6 bases, the J end by 2 bases, with 8 bases between. This CDR3 has 11 residues. The DNA of the CDR3 is TGCAGTGCCACGGGCCCCTACGAGCAGTACTTC. It specifies CSATGPYEQYF.

This chain links TRBV5-4 with TRBJ2-7; TRBD1 agrees at 8 bases. Germline lookup yields CDR1 SGHNT and CDR2 YYREEE (reference sequence). The V and J ends lost 4 bases and 1 base, in that order; junction bases with no gene match: 4. This CDR3 contains 14 residues. CDR3 coding DNA: TGTGCCAGCAGCCCGGGACAGGCGTCCTACGAGCAGTACTTC. Its translation: CASSPGQASYEQYF.

The CDR3 DNA reads as TGTGCCAGCACCGGGACAGGGGGTTACTCACCCCTCCACTTT. Translating gives CASTGTGGYSPLHF. The V and J genes are TRBV2 and TRBJ1-6; TRBD1 matches at 11 bases. With 7 bases clipped from V and 10 bases from J, the junction kept 6 bases outside the gene matches. This CDR3 comprises 14 residues. Germline assignment: CDR1 SNHLY and CDR2 FYNNEI.

With respect to this clone: Other nucleotide sequences in the sample specify the same CDR3. The CDR3 nucleotides read TGTGCCAGCAGTTACGGCGCAGGGGGCTACGAGCAGTACTTC. Its protein is CASSYGAGGYEQYF. The chain links TRBV6-5 to TRBJ2-7, with 7 bases aligning to TRBD1. CDR1 MNHEY and CDR2 SVGAGI come from the germline V gene. Trimming at V came to 2 bases and at J to 3 bases, leaving 4 bases not matched to a gene. There are 14 residues in the CDR3.